The 3 T cell receptor beta chains below were found in one sample sequenced in a study of OX40 agonist ivuxolimab in advanced cancers. Data came from immunoSEQ multiplex PCR; TCRdb stores just in-frame clones and leaves some out. The sample has 30,000 or so clones, 86% seen once. The starting material was CD4+ or CD8+ T cells sorted from blood, obtained in a trial of the OX40 agonist ivuxolimab. These receptors were collected from an adult with an advanced solid tumor such as melanoma, head and neck, liver or kidney cancer.

J is TRBJ2-2 and V is TRBV19; D not resolved. V lost 5 bases and J 4 bases, leaving 2 bases between the germline ends. CDR3 length equals 11 residues. The germline V gene encodes CDR1 LNHDA and CDR2 SQIVND (reference sequence). Written as DNA, the CDR3 is TGTGCCAGTAGTTCCACCGGGGAGCTGTTTTTT. This translates into CASSSTGELFF.

This chain's CDR3 is CASSYPTGQNFNEQFF. In nucleotides, the CDR3 is TGTGCCAGCAGCTATCCTACGGGACAGAACTTCAATGAGCAGTTCTTC. The chain couples TRBV7-8 to TRBJ2-1, with 7 positions matching TRBD1. CDR3 length: 16 amino acids. Trimming removed 4 bases from V and 6 bases from J; junction bases left unmatched: 12. Germline CDR1 SGHVS, CDR2 FQNEAQ.

This clone was picked up a small number of times. The chain has TRBV19 and TRBJ2-3, with TRBD2 identical over 8 bases. This CDR3 contains 15 residues. V trimming: 2 bases; J trimming: 1 base; junction bases outside the gene matches: 2. The V gene's germline CDR1 is LNHDA and CDR2 SQIVND (reference sequence). CDR3 nucleotides: TGTGCCAGTAGTATAATGACTAGCGGCACAGATACGCAGTATTTT. Translating it yields CASSIMTSGTDTQYF.